These 24 T cell receptor beta chains were sequenced from one sample in a study of spatial heterogeneity in lung cancer. General study points: The study found that expanded intratumoral alpha and beta TCR counts tracked tumor mutation counts.

Their target antigens are unknown. A single record per CDR3 protein comes from TCRdb applying MiXCR to the 5' RACE reads. The sample includes roughly 9,800 distinct CDR3 sequences, about an eighth seen only once; the top ten take approximately 14%. Indicated time point: sample taken at primary tumor resection. This material consisted of lung tumor tissue, taken at surgery. The receptors shown here come from a female donor with early-stage non-small cell lung cancer.

The J gene is TRBJ1-6, the V gene TRBV4-3; 8 positions agree with TRBD1. The CDR3 loop spans 17 amino acids. Losses at the gene ends were 3 bases for V and 8 bases for J; bases not matched to a gene: 12. Germline CDR1 and CDR2: LGHNA and YSLEER. CDR3 in DNA: TGCGCCAGCAGCCAGATTTCCGGGACAGGATCGGATTCACCCCTCCACTTT. Protein: CASSQISGTGSDSPLHF.

J is TRBJ1-3 and V is TRBV11-2; TRBD1 might be the D (6 bases). Germline assignment: CDR1 SGHAT and CDR2 FQNNGV. The V end was cut by 4 bases, the J end by 6 bases, with 22 bases between. The CDR3 has 17 amino acids. CDR3 DNA: TGTGCCAGCAGCTCCGACCCAACAGGGCTCGCTGAAAACACCATATATTTT. Its protein product is CASSSDPTGLAENTIYF.

Comments on this clonotype: A much larger clone lies a single base off, so this may be a read error. The V call is TRBV10-2, the J call TRBJ2-1; D possibly corresponds to TRBD2 (5 bases). Trimming pared 5 bases from V and 8 bases from J, leaving 19 bases between. Germline V gene data show CDR1 as WSHSY and CDR2 as SAAADI. The CDR3 extends over 15 amino acids. In DNA form, the CDR3 reads TGCGCCAGCAGTCCTGGGTTAGCGAGGACGGATGAGCAGTTCTTC. It is translated as CASSPGLARTDEQFF.

This clonotype rates as medium-sized. One end of the junction is discordant with germline, which a read error may explain. The CDR3 protein is CASSPRDRTFYEQYF. The CDR3 DNA is TGTGCTAGCAGCCCCCGGGACAGGACTTTCTACGAGCAGTACTTC. This chain links TRBV7-7 with TRBJ2-7; 8 bases match TRBD1. This CDR3 comprises 15 residues. In germline, CDR1 is SSHAT, CDR2 FNYEAQ (reference sequence).

This clonotype is classed as medium-sized. This chain's CDR3 is CSVGQNYGYTF. CDR3 in DNA: TGCAGCGTCGGACAGAACTATGGCTACACCTTC. V is TRBV29-1 and J is TRBJ1-2, with a tentative D call TRBD1 (6 bases). Germline V lookup: CDR1 SQVTM, CDR2 ANQGSEA. The V gene lost 6 bases and the J gene lost 2 bases, with 7 bases spanning the gap. The CDR3 runs 11 residues.

This clonotype was seen many times. The chain joins TRBV7-2 to TRBJ2-3; D remains ambiguous. The germline V and J ends were trimmed by 3 bases and 2 bases, with 12 bases remaining between them. The CDR3 is 15 residues long. From germline, CDR1 is SGHTA and CDR2 FQGNSA. CDR3 region: CASSFAYGSTDTQYF. The DNA of the CDR3 is TGTGCCAGCAGCTTCGCGTACGGGTCCACAGATACGCAGTATTTT.

This clonotype is medium-sized. The rearrangement joins TRBV12-3 or TRBV12-4 to TRBJ2-5; no clear D. CDR3 length: 11 residues. The germline V and J ends were trimmed by 8 bases and 5 bases, with 9 bases remaining between them. CDR3 sequence (DNA): TGTGCCAGCGCCACCATTGAGACCCAGTACTTC. It codes for CASATIETQYF.

This clonotype was observed at least ten times. The J gene is TRBJ1-2, the V gene TRBV7-2; D remains unclear. Germline CDR1 is SGHTA and CDR2 is FQGNSA. CDR3 length: 12 amino acids. V lost 4 bases to trimming and J lost 5 bases, with 8 bases between them. The CDR3 nucleotides are TGTGCCAGCAGCTACTCCCTTTATGGCTACACCTTC. This sequence encodes CASSYSLYGYTF.

This clonotype has a count of ten or more. The genes are TRBV20-1 and TRBJ2-3; 9 bases align to TRBD1. CDR1 is DFQATT and CDR2 is SNEGSKA in the germline V gene (reference sequence). The CDR3 is 17 amino acids. Trimming cost V 4 bases and J 6 bases; bases outside gene matches: 17. In DNA form, the CDR3 reads TGCAGTGCTACTAGTACTAATGACAGGGGGGCGCGGGATACGCAGTATTTT. Protein sequence: CSATSTNDRGARDTQYF.

The V call is TRBV11-2, the J call TRBJ2-1; 9 nucleotides align to TRBD2. With 0 bases clipped from V and 0 bases from J, the junction kept 0 bases outside the gene matches. Germline-derived CDR1 and CDR2 are SGHAT and FQNNGV. CDR3 length: 16 residues. The CDR3 bases are TGTGCCAGCAGCTTAGATAGCGGGAGCTCCTACAATGAGCAGTTCTTC. Its translation: CASSLDSGSSYNEQFF.

This clonotype was counted a few times. The rearrangement links TRBV24-1 to TRBJ2-3; D might be TRBD1 (5 bases). V lost 5 bases and J lost 0, with 17 bases in between. The CDR3 spans 17 residues. Germline loops: CDR1 KGHDR, CDR2 SFDVKD. CDR3 in amino acids: CATSGPGHFTSTDTQYF. Written as DNA, the CDR3 is TGTGCCACCAGTGGCCCCGGACATTTTACGAGCACAGATACGCAGTATTTT.

The chain links TRBV18 to TRBJ1-6; 8 nucleotides line up with TRBD1. The J segment lost 3 bases and the V segment lost 3 bases, leaving 4 bases of the junction unmatched. In germline, CDR1 is KGHSH, CDR2 LQKENI. This CDR3 has 16 residues. The CDR3 sequence: CASSPTGDGYNSPLHF. The CDR3 DNA reads as TGTGCCAGCTCACCGACAGGGGACGGCTATAATTCACCCCTCCACTTT.

The sample holds many counts of this clonotype. The chain has TRBV6-5 and TRBJ1-2; D unresolved. The CDR3 consists of 12 residues. Trimming removed 2 bases at V and 7 bases at J, with 8 bases between. Germline assignment: CDR1 MNHEY and CDR2 SVGAGI. CDR3 residues: CASSYTPGGYTF. Here the CDR3 DNA reads TGTGCCAGCAGTTACACCCCGGGTGGCTACACCTTC.

This clonotype was observed a few times. This chain joins TRBV6-5 and TRBJ2-7; 7 positions match TRBD2. The CDR3 consists of 15 residues. Germline-derived CDR1 and CDR2 are MNHEY and SVGAGI. Losses at the gene ends were 0 bases for V and 6 bases for J; bases not matched to a gene: 8. The chain's CDR3 is CASSYSLKGGVEQYF. The CDR3 DNA is TGTGCCAGCAGTTACTCTCTGAAGGGAGGGGTCGAGCAGTACTTC.

Regarding this clonotype: One base away lies a much larger clone, so this may be a sequencing read error. The J gene is TRBJ2-5, the V gene TRBV6-5; 7 bases map to TRBD2. The germline gives CDR1 MNHEY, CDR2 SVGAGI. The CDR3 consists of 14 residues. The ends lost 8 bases at V and 6 bases at J; junction bases unmatched: 12. CDR3 DNA sequence: TGTGCCAGCCAGACTAGCTGGGGGAGAAAGACCCAGTACTTC. This sequence encodes CASQTSWGRKTQYF.

Points on this clonotype: A much larger clonotype is one base distant, so this may be a read error. The V gene is TRBV5-5, the J gene TRBJ2-5; no clear D. Germline assignment: CDR1 SGHKS and CDR2 YYEKEE (reference sequence). V was shortened by 0 bases and J by 0 bases, with 18 bases between the two germline ends. This CDR3 comprises 18 residues. CDR3 sequence (DNA): TGTGCCAGCAGCTTGGCCTATGTGACCCCCGTTTACCAAGAGACCCAGTACTTC. It yields the protein CASSLAYVTPVYQETQYF.

There are many counts of this clonotype. This chain links TRBV7-2 with TRBJ2-5; D unclear. Germline assignment: CDR1 SGHTA and CDR2 FQGNSA. This CDR3 has 13 residues. Trimming cost V 3 bases and J 2 bases, with 7 bases left between them. The CDR3 loop is CASSFSQQETQYF. DNA for the CDR3: TGTGCCAGCAGCTTTAGTCAGCAAGAGACCCAGTACTTC.

The V call is TRBV5-1, the J call TRBJ2-1; 7 bases match TRBD1. This CDR3 spans 15 amino acids. Germline CDR1 reads SGHRS; CDR2 reads YFSETQ. Trimming cost V 3 bases and J 4 bases; bases outside gene matches: 7. CDR3 coding DNA: TGCGCCAGCAGCTCGGACAGGCCCTTTTACAATGAGCAGTTCTTC. Protein: CASSSDRPFYNEQFF.

The sample holds many counts of this clonotype. This chain uses TRBV7-9 with TRBJ1-4; D unresolved. The CDR3 is made up of 16 amino acids. Trimming left V 4 bases short and J 6 bases short, with 18 bases between. Per germline, CDR1 SEHNR and CDR2 FQNEAQ (reference sequence). CDR3: CASSSAKIQGHEKLFF. The DNA for the CDR3 is TGTGCCAGCAGCTCCGCGAAGATACAAGGGCATGAAAAACTGTTTTTT. Using reference TRBV7-9 and TRBJ1-4 for the parts outside the CDR3, the full variable domain is DTGVSQNPRHKITKRGQNVTFRCDPISEHNRLYWYRQTLGQGPEFLTYFQNEAQLEKSRLLSDRFSAERPKGSFSTLEIQRTEQGDSAMYLCASSSAKIQGHEKLFFGSGTQLSVL.

The chain couples TRBV20-1 to TRBJ1-6, with D hard to call. Per the germline V gene, CDR1 is DFQATT and CDR2 is SNEGSKA (reference sequence). The germline V and J ends were trimmed by 3 bases and 8 bases, with 14 bases remaining between them. The CDR3 consists of 14 residues. CDR3: CSARPSGLYSPLHF. Here the CDR3 DNA reads TGCAGTGCTAGGCCCTCGGGCCTTTATTCACCCCTCCACTTT.

In this sample, this clonotype is medium-sized (0.01 to 0.1%). The rearrangement joins TRBV6-2 or TRBV6-3 to TRBJ1-2, with D unclear. CDR3 length: 9 amino acids. The V gene's germline CDR1 is MNHEY and CDR2 SVGEGT. V lost 5 bases and J lost 6, with 1 base in between. Here the CDR3 DNA reads TGTGCCAGCAGTGATGGCTACACCTTC. Translation gives CASSDGYTF.

Sample share makes this clonotype medium-sized. The chain has TRBV6-6 and TRBJ1-1; D unclear. Germline V gene sequence: CDR1 MNHNY, CDR2 SVGAGI (reference sequence). V was cut by 7 bases and J by 1 base, with 10 bases left in between. CDR3 size: 13 residues. For the CDR3, the DNA is TGTGCCAGCAAGATAATCTCGAACACTGAAGCTTTCTTT. This sequence encodes CASKIISNTEAFF.

Note on this clonotype: Since a much larger clone is just one base distant, this may be a read error. The chain carries TRBV28 and TRBJ2-5; TRBD2 agrees at 7 bases. This CDR3 contains 14 residues. Germline CDR1 reads MDHEN; CDR2 reads SYDVKM. The CDR3 spells CANSLWDYQETQYF. The CDR3 DNA sequence: TGTGCCAACAGTTTGTGGGACTATCAAGAGACCCAGTACTTC.

A single count supports this clonotype. The chain carries TRBV5-1 and TRBJ2-5, with D tentatively TRBD2 (6 bases). CDR1 and CDR2 from the germline V gene are SGHRS and YFSETQ. V shed 0 bases and J shed 4 bases, with 13 bases lying between them. The CDR3 is 15 amino acids. The chain's CDR3 is CASSLAGLPGETQYF. Here the CDR3 DNA reads TGCGCCAGCAGCTTGGCGGGACTTCCAGGAGAGACCCAGTACTTC.